This T cell receptor beta chain emerged from a study of T cells in Graves' hyperthyroidism and ophthalmopathy. It was RNA transcripts that yielded the amplified TCR beta CDR3 regions. HTBI primers were used for first-round RT-PCR of the TCR CDR3. TCRdb reprocessed the multiplex PCR reads with MiXCR, giving one entry per CDR3 protein. The sample records approximately 600,000 distinct CDR3 sequences, more than 20% being singletons. V lost 0 bases, J lost 5 bases, and 5 bases stayed unmatched. Germline CDR1 reads MNHEY; CDR2 reads SVGAGI. The CDR3 is 16 amino acids. The V call is TRBV6-5, the J call TRBJ1-1; 11 positions agree with TRBD1. The specimen was blood. This clonotype was sampled from a man aged 25 to 45 with Graves' ophthalmopathy. CDR3 sequence (DNA): TGTGCCAGCAGTTACTCGATCGGGACAGGGGGAACTGAAGCTTTCTTT. It encodes CASSYSIGTGGTEAFF.